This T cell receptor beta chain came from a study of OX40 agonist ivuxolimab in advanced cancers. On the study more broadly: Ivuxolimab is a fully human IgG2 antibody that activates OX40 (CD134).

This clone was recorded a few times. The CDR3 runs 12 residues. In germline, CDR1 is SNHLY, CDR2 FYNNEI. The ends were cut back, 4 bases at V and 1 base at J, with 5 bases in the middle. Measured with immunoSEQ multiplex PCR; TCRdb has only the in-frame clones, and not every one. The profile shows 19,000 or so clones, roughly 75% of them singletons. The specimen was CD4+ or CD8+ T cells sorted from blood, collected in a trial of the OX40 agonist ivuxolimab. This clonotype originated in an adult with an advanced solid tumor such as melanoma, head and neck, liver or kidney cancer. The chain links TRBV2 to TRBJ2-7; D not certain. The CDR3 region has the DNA TGTGCCAGCAGTGGATGGTCCTACGAGCAGTACTTC. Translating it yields CASSGWSYEQYF.